This T cell receptor beta chain was profiled in a study of cytomegalovirus exposure and HLA in healthy donors. To note about this clone: Antigen: not known.

Amplification used 60 Vbeta primers and 13 Jbeta primers. Method: immunoSEQ multiplex PCR; TCRdb's copy keeps in-frame clones and lacks some. The data hold 90,000 to 110,000 clones, with approximately 69% observed a single time. Study-wide results and limits: It has been reported that TCR beta sequences accurately predicted the HLA-A and HLA-B alleles of most subjects.

Looked up from germline, CDR1 is ENHRY and CDR2 is SYGVKD. V was clipped by 6 bases and J by 0 bases, with 11 bases between them. CDR3 length equals 14 residues. V usage is TRBV10-3 and J usage is TRBJ1-1; tentatively, D is TRBD1 (6 bases). The receptor comes from a man between 25 and 39 years old in good health and CMV-seronegative. The sequencing input was PBMCs. CDR3 in DNA: TGTGCCATCAGAGGGGGACGGATGAACACTGAAGCTTTCTTT. Translating gives CAIRGGRMNTEAFF.